A single sample is the source of the 21 T cell receptor beta chains below, sequenced in a study of CD8+CD57+ T cells in acquired aplastic anemia. Sequenced patients had shown CD8+CD57+ cell expansion by flow cytometry. Profiling that covered TCR beta VDJ and CDR3 relied on genomic DNA as its template. TCRdb re-derived calls from the reads in MiXCR, one entry per CDR3 protein. The sample lists roughly 160,000 distinct CDR3 sequences, roughly 48% seen once, with approximately 3% in the top ten. Sequenced material: sorted CD4+, CD8+, or CD8+CD57+ T cells (not recorded which) from PBMCs. These TCRs come from a human donor with aplastic anemia.

The chain is built from TRBV5-1 and TRBJ2-3; 7 bases are a match to TRBD1. CDR3 length: 16 residues. CDR1 is SGHRS, CDR2 YFSETQ, per germline. The junction had 13 bases not matched to a gene; V was cut back by 4 bases and J by 5 bases. The CDR3: CASSPGTAISVDTQYF. In nucleotides, the CDR3 is TGCGCCAGCAGCCCGGGGACAGCCATATCTGTAGATACGCAGTATTTT. The whole variable domain, filled in from reference TRBV5-1 and TRBJ2-3, reads KAGVTQTPRYLIKTRGQQVTLSCSPISGHRSVSWYQQTPGQGLQFLFEYFSETQRNKGNFPGRFSGRQFSNSRSEMNVSTLELGDSALYLCASSPGTAISVDTQYFGPGTRLTVL.

The CDR3 nucleotides are TGCAGTGCTAGAGGTACTAGCGGGCGCACAGATACGCAGTATTTT. It is translated as CSARGTSGRTDTQYF. The V gene is TRBV20-1, the J gene TRBJ2-3; TRBD2 matches at 9 bases. V dropped 1 base and J dropped 1; count of bases not matched to a gene: 3. Germline V gene sequence: CDR1 DFQATT, CDR2 SNEGSKA (reference sequence). The CDR3 is 15 residues long.

J is TRBJ1-6 and V is TRBV6-4; D not certain. Germline loops: CDR1 MRHNA, CDR2 SNTAGT. This CDR3 contains 13 residues. V shed 6 bases and J shed 7 bases, with 10 bases lying between them. CDR3: CASSLDSNSPLHF. The CDR3 region has the DNA TGTGCCAGCAGCCTAGATTCAAATTCACCCCTCCACTTT.

This clonotype was counted many times. The rearrangement uses TRBV7-9 and TRBJ2-7; D remains ambiguous. This CDR3 comprises 12 residues. Trimming took off 5 bases at V and 7 bases at J, with 12 bases between the two ends. Germline V CDR1 and CDR2: SEHNR, FQNEAQ (reference sequence). The CDR3 sequence is CASSPSVGEQYF. CDR3 DNA sequence: TGTGCCAGCAGCCCGAGCGTTGGGGAGCAGTACTTC. Using reference TRBV7-9 and TRBJ2-7 for the parts outside the CDR3, the full variable domain is DTGVSQNPRHKITKRGQNVTFRCDPISEHNRLYWYRQTLGQGPEFLTYFQNEAQLEKSRLLSDRFSAERPKGSFSTLEIQRTEQGDSAMYLCASSPSVGEQYFGPGTRLTVT.

V is TRBV7-8 and J is TRBJ2-1, with D tentatively TRBD2 (6 bases). CDR1 and CDR2 from the germline V gene are SGHVS and FQNEAQ. This CDR3 contains 14 residues. V was cut by 5 bases and J by 4 bases, with 12 bases left in between. The CDR3 protein is CASSDRDLYNEQFF. Written as DNA, the CDR3 is TGTGCCAGCAGCGACCGGGACTTGTACAATGAGCAGTTCTTC.

V gene TRBV5-2 combines with J gene TRBJ1-3; TRBD1, the D gene given by the table, was not confirmed from the DNA. TRBV5-2 has pseudogene status. This CDR3 contains 20 residues. The DNA of the CDR3 is TGTGCCAGCGTCTTGTCTTATCGGACAGGGGCCCGCCTAGCTGGAAACACCATATATTTT. Encoded protein: CASVLSYRTGARLAGNTIYF.

The chain links TRBV24-1 to TRBJ2-5; D is perhaps TRBD1 (5 bases). V lost 2 bases and J lost 11, with 11 bases in between. Germline CDR1 and CDR2: KGHDR and SFDVKD. The CDR3 spans 12 residues. CDR3 bases: TGTGCCACCAGTGATTCAGTCGGACAACAGTACTTC. Translated, it gives CATSDSVGQQYF.

This clonotype has at least ten counts. The chain uses TRBV9 and TRBJ2-7; TRBD2 matches 14 bases. Germline CDR1 reads SGDLS; CDR2 reads YYNGEE. The CDR3 consists of 16 residues. V was clipped by 3 bases and J by 5 bases; unmatched bases: 7. The CDR3 here is CASSAGTSGRGDEQYF. The CDR3 DNA follows: TGTGCCAGCAGCGCCGGGACTAGCGGGAGAGGGGACGAGCAGTACTTC.

This clonotype was counted at least ten times. The rearrangement uses TRBV9 and TRBJ2-1, with 13 positions matching TRBD2. V trimming: 0 bases; J trimming: 7 bases; junction bases outside the gene matches: 7. This CDR3 comprises 17 residues. Germline V gene lookup returns CDR1 SGDLS and CDR2 YYNGEE. CDR3 sequence: CASSVAGTSGNINEQFF. Written as DNA, the CDR3 is TGTGCCAGCAGCGTAGCAGGGACTAGCGGGAATATAAATGAGCAGTTCTTC. Combining the CDR3 with reference TRBV9 and TRBJ2-1 gives the whole variable domain DSGVTQTPKHLITATGQRVTLRCSPRSGDLSVYWYQQSLDQGLQFLIQYYNGEERAKGNILERFSAQQFPDLHSELNLSSLELGDSALYFCASSVAGTSGNINEQFFGPGTRLTVL.

Worth noting for this clonotype: The junction differs from germline at one of its ends, possibly a read error. The rearrangement joins TRBV6-1 to TRBJ1-3; no definite D call. Germline V gene lookup returns CDR1 MNHNS and CDR2 SASEGT. CDR3 length: 16 residues. The CDR3 nucleotides read TGTGCCAGCGGTGAGACGGTGGGGAGCTCTGGAAACACCATATATTTT. Encoded protein: CASGETVGSSGNTIYF.

This rearrangement joins TRBV19 to TRBJ1-6, with 7 bases lining up with TRBD1. CDR3 length: 15 residues. Germline loops: CDR1 LNHDA, CDR2 SQIVND (reference sequence). V shed 4 bases, J shed 3 bases, and the junction held 3 bases outside the gene matches. The CDR3 loop is CASSSRQGYNSPLHF. The CDR3 nucleotides read TGTGCCAGTAGTAGCAGACAGGGCTATAATTCACCCCTCCACTTT.

V and J are TRBV7-6 and TRBJ1-2; D perhaps matches TRBD1 (5 bases). CDR3 length: 10 residues. Germline V gene sequence: CDR1 SGHVS, CDR2 FNYEAQ. The DNA for the CDR3 is TGTGCTCGTATGAGGGGTGGCTACACCTTC. Encoded protein: CARMRGGYTF.

Worth noting for this clonotype: The germline gene is not matched at one end of the junction; a read error may be the cause. The chain is built from TRBV5-4 and TRBJ2-1, with 7 bases that match TRBD1. Germline values: CDR1 SGHNT, CDR2 YYREEE (reference sequence). The CDR3 is 13 amino acids. In nucleotides, the CDR3 is TGTGCGAGCAGTCGGGACAGTGTTAATGAGCAGTTCTTC. Amino acids: CASSRDSVNEQFF.

The CDR3 DNA sequence: TGTGCCAGCAGCAGTACGGGAGGGGGGACCTACGAGCAGTACTTC. Translated, it gives CASSSTGGGTYEQYF. The chain carries TRBV7-8 and TRBJ2-7, with 8 positions matching TRBD2. Germline loops: CDR1 SGHVS, CDR2 FQNEAQ. The length of the CDR3 is 15 residues. The junction had 8 bases not matched to a gene; V was cut back by 5 bases and J by 2 bases.

This clonotype has only one observation. The chain carries TRBV20-1 and TRBJ2-7, with D hard to call. There are 16 residues in the CDR3. Trimming removed 0 bases at V and 3 bases at J, with 18 bases between. The germline V gene encodes CDR1 DFQATT and CDR2 SNEGSKA (reference sequence). Here the CDR3 reads CSARDTRRAQLYEQYF. In DNA, the CDR3 is TGCAGTGCTAGAGATACCCGACGGGCACAGCTCTACGAGCAGTACTTC.

With regard to this clonotype: Being one base from a much bigger clone, this may be a read error. The J gene is TRBJ2-1, the V gene TRBV5-1, with D uncertain. This CDR3 has 16 amino acids. CDR1 SGHRS and CDR2 YFSETQ come from the germline V gene. V lost 0 bases and J lost 2, with 12 bases in between. CDR3 sequence reads: CASSLATTVPYNEQFF. CDR3 nucleotide sequence: TGCGCCAGCAGCTTGGCCACGACGGTGCCCTACAATGAGCAGTTCTTC.

This clonotype was observed many times. The V call is TRBV19, the J call TRBJ1-5; the match to TRBD1 covers 8 bases. Germline-derived CDR1 and CDR2 are LNHDA and SQIVND (reference sequence). There are 19 residues in the CDR3. The trim removed 0 bases at V and 0 bases at J, leaving 10 bases unmatched. The chain's CDR3 is CASSIDHGQGPHSNQPQHF. CDR3 bases: TGTGCCAGTAGTATAGATCACGGACAGGGACCCCATAGCAATCAGCCCCAGCATTTT.

The rearrangement uses TRBV5-5 and TRBJ1-2; D unresolved. Germline CDR1 reads SGHKS; CDR2 reads YYEKEE (reference sequence). Trimming took off 0 bases at V and 5 bases at J, with 8 bases between the two ends. The CDR3 totals 13 residues. CDR3 protein: CASSLEQQYGYTF. CDR3 DNA sequence: TGTGCCAGCAGCTTGGAACAGCAATATGGCTACACCTTC.

CDR3 DNA sequence: TGTGCCAGCAGAAGACAGCAGAACACTGAAGCTTTCTTT. Its translation is CASRRQQNTEAFF. The chain recombines TRBV7-3 with TRBJ1-1; TRBD1 might be the D (5 bases). V lost 6 bases and J 1 base, leaving 9 bases between the germline ends. Germline values: CDR1 SGHTA, CDR2 FQGTGA. This CDR3 has 13 amino acids.

This clonotype was recorded once. The V gene is TRBV19, the J gene TRBJ1-6; D is unresolved. Germline V gives CDR1 LNHDA, CDR2 SQIVND (reference sequence). The CDR3 contains 13 residues. The V and J ends lost 4 bases and 10 bases respectively, with 11 bases between them. CDR3 sequence: CASSTAVESPLHF. The CDR3 DNA reads TGTGCCAGTAGTACGGCCGTGGAATCACCCCTCCACTTT.

The V and J genes are TRBV9 and TRBJ2-7; unclear D gene. The germline V gene has CDR1 SGDLS and CDR2 YYNGEE. The CDR3 sequence is 13 residues long. V lost 1 base, J lost 6 bases, and 11 bases lay in between. The CDR3 coding sequence is TGTGCCAGCAGCGTACTAGGTGCTGGCGAGCAGTACTTC. Translating it yields CASSVLGAGEQYF.